This T cell receptor beta chain is from a study of T-cell memory formation after mild COVID-19. General study findings and limits: Certain responding clones were present in pre-infection memory, suggesting participation of cross-reactive memory. Contracting clones from day 15 to 85 had balanced CD4/CD8; later expanders favoured CD4+.

cDNA libraries for TCR alpha and TCR beta, carrying sample barcodes and UMIs, came from 5'RACE with constant-segment primers. MiXCR, applied by TCRdb to the 5' RACE reads, yields one record per CDR3 protein. The profile shows some 320,000 distinct CDR3 sequences, about a sixth of them singletons. Germline V gene data show CDR1 as SGHKS and CDR2 as YYEKEE (reference sequence). CDR3 size: 15 residues. The V gene lost 2 bases and the J gene lost 5 bases, with 16 bases spanning the gap. Concerning this clonotype itself: Its antigen is not known.

Sequencing used PBMCs or a T cell subset sorted from them (not recorded which). The TCR originated in a man in his late teens or twenties who had mild COVID-19 (a few samples of this study predate the infection). Cell type and time point are not known. V and J are TRBV5-5 and TRBJ2-5; D possibly corresponds to TRBD2 (6 bases). The CDR3 here is CASSLRGIGGETQYF. In DNA form, the CDR3 reads TGTGCCAGCAGCTTACGGGGGATAGGAGGGGAGACCCAGTACTTC.